This TCR beta chain originates from a study of regulatory T cells in long-lasting Graves disease. The time point was: persistent/refractory GD, antithyroid drugs over 5 years with positive TRAb. PBMC RNA served as the TCR library source. Between the trimmed V and J ends, which lost 7 bases and 5 bases, there was a span of 9 bases. The CDR3 length is 12 residues. Germline values: CDR1 SGHRS, CDR2 YFSETQ. This clonotype has a handful of counts. Building of the TCR beta libraries involved iRepertoire HTBI primers and Arm-PCR of CDR3 regions. In the study's own analysis: Analysis of the samples identified around 60 TRBV and roughly 13 TRBJ segments. TCRdb itself ran the multiplex PCR reads through MiXCR, one entry per CDR3 protein. In this record, the V and J calls reflect TCRdb's handling and not the investigators' own analysis. The data hold 350,000 to 500,000 distinct CDR3 sequences, with about 21% observed a single time.

This TCR was recovered from a female donor with Graves disease. This chain links TRBV5-1 with TRBJ2-2, with a possible D match to TRBD1 (5 bases). This specimen consisted of peripheral blood mononuclear cells (PBMCs), obtained when the disease was refractory, from a patient treated with antithyroid drugs. The CDR3: CASSRQTGELFF. CDR3 in DNA: TGCGCCAGCTCTAGACAGACCGGGGAGCTGTTTTTT.